This TCR beta chain was sequenced in a study of regulatory T cells. Study-wide points: In CD3G deficiency, regulatory T cells had lower Shannon diversity than autologous conventional CD4+ and control regulatory cells. Restriction of the Treg repertoire varied, most prominent in the two most severe patients.

The germline CDR1 and CDR2 sequences are MNHNS and SASEGT. J lost 4 bases, V lost 2 bases, and 3 bases had no gene match. This CDR3 spans 14 amino acids. The PCR used 52 TRBV and 13 TRBJ primers. Repertoires were generated with immunoSEQ multiplex PCR, while TCRdb's copy carries only in-frame clones and drops some. The table includes some 6,100 clones, around 87% detected once. Points on this clone: What it recognizes is unknown.

Patients aged 2 to 39 years had fewer naive T cells. CD4+ cells were sorted into CD25-high CD127-low regulatory cells and CD25-low CD127-high conventional cells. This TCR was recovered from a person under 35 with CD3G deficiency. Sequenced input: CD4+ Tregs sorted from blood. This rearrangement joins TRBV6-1 to TRBJ2-7, with 9 bases aligning to TRBD1. CDR3 bases: TGTGCCAGCAGTGAAAGTGGACAGGGGTACGAGCAGTACTTC. Its translation: CASSESGQGYEQYF.